The rows below give T cell receptor beta chains drawn from one sample of a study of CD4 T cells in relation to SARS-CoV-2 and coronaviruses. TCRdb's table, derived via immunoSEQ multiplex PCR, lists solely in-frame clones and lacks some. The sample includes 60,000 to 65,000 clones, about 94% of them seen just once. Sample: naive CD4+ T cells from PBMCs. The receptors originated from a human donor in good health. CDR3s include the opening cysteine and the closing phenylalanine or tryptophan. Fields, in order: J gene, D gene, V gene, clone size, CDR3 DNA, CDR3 protein. A D gene is named only where the DNA matches it firmly. Only some rows state a clone size, as once, few, many or a class for expanded clones.

TRBJ2-6 | TRBD1 | TRBV4-1 | - | TGCGCCAGCAGGCCGGGACAGGGGGCTTCTGGGGCCAACGTCCTGACTTTC | CASRPGQGASGANVLTF
TRBJ1-4 | - | TRBV4-2 | - | TGTGCCAGCAGCCAGGCCAACAGGGAGGGTGAAAAACTGTTTTTT | CASSQANREGEKLFF
TRBJ2-2 | - | TRBV7-9 | once | TGTGCCAGCAGCCCCACTAGTAAGGCCGGGGAGCTGTTTTTT | CASSPTSKAGELFF
TRBJ1-2 | - | TRBV24-1 | - | TGTGCCACCAGCCCCTCCGGGGCGAGAGGGGGCTACACCTTC | CATSPSGARGGYTF
TRBJ1-6 | TRBD1 | TRBV5-6 | - | TGTGCCAGCAGCTCCGCTAGCTTGACAGGGCGCAATTCACCCCTCCACTTT | CASSSASLTGRNSPLHF
TRBJ2-3 | TRBD2 | TRBV15 | - | TGTGCCACCAGCAGCGACAGCGGGAAGGGTACGCAGTATTTT | CATSSDSGKGTQYF
TRBJ2-1 | - | TRBV7-6 | - | TGTGCCAGCAGCTCCGCTTATGAGCAGTTCTTC | CASSSAYEQFF
TRBJ2-4 | - | TRBV29-1 | - | TGCAGCGTTTTGGCAGGGTGGCCCAAAAACATTCAGTACTTC | CSVLAGWPKNIQYF
TRBJ2-7 | - | TRBV5-5 | - | TGTGCCAGCAGCCTGGGTCAGGGGGGCGAGAACGAGCAGTACTTC | CASSLGQGGENEQYF
TRBJ2-1 | TRBD1 | TRBV5-1 | once | TGCGCCAGCAGCCCGGGACAGGACTACAATGAGCAGTTCTTC | CASSPGQDYNEQFF
TRBJ1-2 | - | TRBV28 | - | TGTGCCAGCAGTTCTCCGGGACAATATCCCTATGGCTACACCTTC | CASSSPGQYPYGYTF
TRBJ1-3 | TRBD1 | TRBV4-1 | - | TGCGCCAGCAGCCAAGGAGGGAGGGACAGGGGGCTTAGAAACACCATATATTTT | CASSQGGRDRGLRNTIYF
TRBJ2-3 | - | TRBV24-1 | once | TGTGCCACCTCTCGGGGGACCACAGATACGCAGTATTTT | CATSRGTTDTQYF
TRBJ2-7 | - | TRBV7-8 | - | TGTGCCAGCAGCTTAAGTTACGAGCAGTACTTC | CASSLSYEQYF
TRBJ2-7 | TRBD1 | TRBV15 | - | TGTGCCACCAGAGAAACAGGGGCTAGCTACGAGCAGTACTTC | CATRETGASYEQYF
TRBJ2-7 | TRBD1 | TRBV7-9 | - | TGTGCCAGCAGCCGATACGGACAGGCCTACGAGCAGTACTTC | CASSRYGQAYEQYF
TRBJ2-1 | - | TRBV7-9 | medium-sized | TGTGCCAGCAGCTCAGATGACAGGCAGCCTCGCAATGAGCAGTTCTTC | CASSSDDRQPRNEQFF
TRBJ2-5 | TRBD2 | TRBV3-1/TRBV3-2 | - | TGTGCCAGCAGCCATTCACTAGCGGCTCAAGGGGAGACCCAGTACTTC | CASSHSLAAQGETQYF
TRBJ2-7 | - | TRBV2 | - | TGTGCCAGCATCCTGGGGGGGGCGGGAGAGGACGAGCAGTACTTC | CASILGGAGEDEQYF
TRBJ2-1 | TRBD2 | TRBV5-1 | - | TGCGCCAGCAGCCGAGGGACTAGCGGGAACTACAATGAGCAGTTCTTC | CASSRGTSGNYNEQFF
TRBJ1-3 | - | TRBV7-9 | - | TGTGCCAGCAGCTTAGCGTACAGAAACACCATATATTTT | CASSLAYRNTIYF
TRBJ2-3 | - | TRBV28 | once | TGTGCCAGCAGACCCCAGGTAGGGGCTACCCACACAGATACGCAGTATTTT | CASRPQVGATHTDTQYF